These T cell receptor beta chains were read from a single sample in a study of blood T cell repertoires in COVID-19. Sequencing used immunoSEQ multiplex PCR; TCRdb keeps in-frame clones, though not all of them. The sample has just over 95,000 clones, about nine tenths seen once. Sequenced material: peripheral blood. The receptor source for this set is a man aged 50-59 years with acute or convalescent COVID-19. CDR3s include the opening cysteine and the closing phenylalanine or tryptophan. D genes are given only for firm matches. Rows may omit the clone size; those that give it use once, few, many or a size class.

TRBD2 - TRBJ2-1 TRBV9 CASSPPGLGLTDSSYNEQFF TGTGCCAGCAGCCCCCCGGGACTAGGCCTTACAGACAGCTCCTACAATGAGCAGTTCTTC
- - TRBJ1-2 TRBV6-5 CASSYSEGYYGYTF TGTGCCAGCAGTTACTCGGAGGGGTACTATGGCTACACCTTC
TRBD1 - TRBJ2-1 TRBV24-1 CATSDSRDRVNEQFF TGTGCCACCAGTGACAGCCGGGACAGGGTTAATGAGCAGTTCTTC
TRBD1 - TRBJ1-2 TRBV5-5 CASSLAGQGHFYGYTF TGTGCCAGCAGCTTGGCCGGACAGGGCCACTTCTATGGCTACACCTTC
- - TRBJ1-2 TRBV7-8 CASSFRGDGYTF TGTGCCAGCAGCTTTCGGGGGGACGGCTACACCTTC
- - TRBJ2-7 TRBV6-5 CASRGGAGRYYEQYF TGTGCCAGCAGGGGGGGGGCCGGGAGATACTACGAGCAGTACTTC
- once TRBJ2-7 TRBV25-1 CASRVTGKTYEQYF TGTGCCAGCAGGGTCACAGGGAAAACCTACGAGCAGTACTTC
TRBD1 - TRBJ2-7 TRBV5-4 CASSLETGAYEQYF TGTGCCAGCAGCCTTGAGACAGGGGCCTACGAGCAGTACTTC
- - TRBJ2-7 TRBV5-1 CASSFDGSPYEQYF TGCGCCAGCAGCTTCGACGGGAGCCCCTACGAGCAGTACTTC
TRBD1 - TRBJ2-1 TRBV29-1 CSAGQGGGEQFF TGCAGCGCTGGACAGGGGGGTGGTGAGCAGTTCTTC
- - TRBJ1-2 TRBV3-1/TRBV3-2 CASSLRGASNYGYTF TGTGCCAGCAGCCTCAGGGGAGCTAGTAACTATGGCTACACCTTC
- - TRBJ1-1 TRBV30 CAWSLNTEAFF TGTGCCTGGAGCTTAAACACTGAAGCTTTCTTT
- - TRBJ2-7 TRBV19 CASSIDLLTGAYEQYF TGTGCCAGTAGTATAGATCTCTTGACGGGAGCCTACGAGCAGTACTTC
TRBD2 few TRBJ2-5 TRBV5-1 CASSSGLAGGQETQYF TGCGCCAGCAGCTCCGGACTAGCGGGAGGGCAGGAGACCCAGTACTTC
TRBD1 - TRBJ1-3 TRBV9 CASSAGQGRNTIYF TGTGCCAGCAGCGCCGGACAGGGGAGAAACACCATATATTTT
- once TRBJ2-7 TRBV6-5 CASSYSIVGSYEQYF TGTGCCAGCAGTTACTCGATTGTCGGCTCCTACGAGCAGTACTTC
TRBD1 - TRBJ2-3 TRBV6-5 CASSSGQGRIWTQYF TGTGCCAGCAGCTCGGGACAGGGGAGGATCTGGACGCAGTATTTT
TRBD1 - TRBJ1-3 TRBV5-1 CASSLEGGSGNTIYF TGCGCCAGCAGCTTAGAAGGGGGCAGTGGAAACACCATATATTTT
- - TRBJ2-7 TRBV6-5 CASNGGPSYEQYF TGTGCCAGCAACGGCGGGCCTTCCTACGAGCAGTACTTC
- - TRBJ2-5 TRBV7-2 CASSLAPGSGETQYF TGTGCCAGCAGCTTAGCTCCAGGGTCTGGGGAGACCCAGTACTTC
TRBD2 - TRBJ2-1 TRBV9 CASTEGLAGDNEQFF TGTGCCAGCACCGAGGGACTAGCGGGAGATAACGAGCAGTTCTTC
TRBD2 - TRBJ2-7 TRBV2 CASKTSGSVYEQYF TGTGCCAGTAAAACTAGCGGGAGTGTCTACGAGCAGTACTTC
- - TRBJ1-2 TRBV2 CASSERGDGYTF TGTGCCAGCAGTGAACGGGGAGATGGCTACACCTTC
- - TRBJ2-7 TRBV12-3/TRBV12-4 CASTESRGEQYF TGTGCCAGCACCGAAAGCCGGGGCGAGCAGTACTTC
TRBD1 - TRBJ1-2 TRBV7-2 CASSSQGALSINYGYTF TGTGCCAGCAGCTCTCAGGGGGCGCTAAGTATTAACTATGGCTACACCTTC
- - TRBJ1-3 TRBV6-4 CASNAGSGNTIYF TGTGCCTCTAACGCAGGCTCTGGAAACACCATATATTTT
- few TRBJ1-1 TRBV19 CASTRENTEAFF TGTGCCAGTACTCGGGAGAACACTGAAGCTTTCTTT
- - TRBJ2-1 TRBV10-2 CASRMTAGAGNEQFF TGCGCCAGCAGAATGACTGCAGGAGCGGGTAATGAGCAGTTCTTC
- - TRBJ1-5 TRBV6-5 CASSYAGPNQPQHF TGTGCCAGCAGTTACGCTGGGCCCAATCAGCCCCAGCATTTT
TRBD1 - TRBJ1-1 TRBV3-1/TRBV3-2 CASSRGTGTEAFF TGTGCCAGCAGCCGGGGGACAGGGACTGAAGCTTTCTTT
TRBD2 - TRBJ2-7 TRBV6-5 CASSYLSSGVSYEQYF TGTGCCAGCAGTTACTTATCTAGCGGGGTCTCCTACGAGCAGTACTTC
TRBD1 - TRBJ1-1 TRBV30 CAWSPGQVNTEAFF TGTGCCTGGAGTCCTGGACAGGTGAACACTGAAGCTTTCTTT
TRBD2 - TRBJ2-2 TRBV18 CASSPRRPGTSRSGELFF TGTGCCAGCTCACCACGGAGACCCGGGACTAGCCGCAGCGGGGAGCTGTTTTTT
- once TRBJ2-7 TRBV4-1 CASSHRAVQLEQYF TGCGCCAGCAGCCACAGGGCCGTCCAACTTGAGCAGTACTTC
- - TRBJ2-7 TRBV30 CAWRGGYEQYF TGTGCCTGGAGAGGGGGCTACGAGCAGTACTTC
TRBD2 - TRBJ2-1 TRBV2 CASSEAGTSALWTSYNEQFF TGTGCCAGCAGTGAAGCCGGGACTAGCGCCCTTTGGACCTCCTACAATGAGCAGTTCTTC
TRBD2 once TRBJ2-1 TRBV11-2 CASSLDSGSFDEQFF TGTGCCAGCAGCTTAGATAGCGGGAGTTTCGATGAGCAGTTCTTC
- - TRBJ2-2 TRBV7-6 CASSLSGQGELFF TGTGCCAGCAGCTTAAGCGGACAGGGGGAGCTGTTTTTT
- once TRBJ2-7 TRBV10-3 CAISDGNAYEQYF TGTGCCATCAGTGACGGGAACGCCTACGAGCAGTACTTC
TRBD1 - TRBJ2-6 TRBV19 CASSITGAGANVLTF TGTGCCAGTAGTATAACAGGGGCCGGGGCCAACGTCCTGACTTTC
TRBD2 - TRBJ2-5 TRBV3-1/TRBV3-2 CASSQVRREGIETQYF TGTGCCAGCAGCCAAGTAAGGCGGGAGGGCATAGAGACCCAGTACTTC
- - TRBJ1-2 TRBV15 CATSPRRNYGYTF TGTGCCACCAGCCCGCGTCGGAACTATGGCTACACCTTC
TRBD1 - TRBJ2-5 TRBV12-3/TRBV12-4 CASSWTGGETQYF TGTGCCAGCAGTTGGACAGGGGGAGAGACCCAGTACTTC
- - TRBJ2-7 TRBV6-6 CASSPLGMTYEQYF TGTGCCAGCAGCCCCTTGGGCATGACCTACGAGCAGTACTTC
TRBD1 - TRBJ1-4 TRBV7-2 CASSSGTGWEKLFF TGTGCCAGCAGCTCCGGGACAGGCTGGGAAAAACTGTTTTTT
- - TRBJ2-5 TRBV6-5 CASSYPFGEYETQYF TGTGCCAGCAGTTACCCGTTCGGAGAGTACGAGACCCAGTACTTC
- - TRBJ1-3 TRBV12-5 CASGNLSTIYF TGTGCTAGTGGTAACCTATCCACCATATATTTT
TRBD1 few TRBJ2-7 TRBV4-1 CASSRGWDSREQYF TGCGCCAGCAGCCGCGGATGGGACAGCCGCGAGCAGTACTTC
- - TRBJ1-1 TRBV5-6 CASSPPGAPIPEAFF TGTGCCAGCAGCCCTCCAGGGGCCCCTATTCCTGAAGCTTTCTTT
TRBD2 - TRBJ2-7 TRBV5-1 CASSGNSGLANEQYF TGCGCCAGCAGCGGGAACTCGGGACTAGCGAACGAGCAGTACTTC
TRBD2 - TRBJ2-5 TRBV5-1 CASSPGLAGANQETQYF TGCGCCAGCAGTCCGGGACTAGCGGGAGCAAACCAAGAGACCCAGTACTTC
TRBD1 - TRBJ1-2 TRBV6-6 CASSLDRAKNYGYTF TGTGCCAGCAGTCTAGACAGGGCGAAGAATTATGGCTACACCTTC
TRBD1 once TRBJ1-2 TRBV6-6 CASSYVGQGNYGYTF TGTGCCAGCAGTTACGTGGGACAGGGAAACTATGGCTACACCTTC
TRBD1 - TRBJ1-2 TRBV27 CASSRGGTANYGYTF TGTGCCAGCAGCCGAGGTGGGACAGCTAACTATGGCTACACCTTC